These 21 T cell receptor beta chains originate from one sample sequenced in a study of blood T cell repertoires in COVID-19. Assay: immunoSEQ multiplex PCR; the TCRdb copy retains only in-frame clones and omits some. Among over 150,000 clones listed, approximately 83% were seen once. Sequenced: peripheral blood. These receptors were taken from a woman aged 40 to 50 with COVID-19, enrolled during active disease.

The genes are TRBV5-1 and TRBJ2-7, with 9 bases lining up with TRBD1. In germline, CDR1 is SGHRS, CDR2 YFSETQ. The CDR3 length is 14 residues. After removal of 4 bases from V and 9 bases from J, the junction contained 11 bases not matched to a gene. CDR3 amino acids: CASSGRNRGQVQYF. The CDR3 coding sequence is TGCGCCAGCAGCGGCAGAAACAGGGGGCAAGTGCAGTACTTC.

The chain carries TRBV7-9 and TRBJ1-6; D is perhaps TRBD1 (5 bases). The CDR3 is 19 amino acids. CDR1 is SEHNR and CDR2 is FQNEAQ in the germline V gene (reference sequence). V gave up 5 bases and J gave up 8 bases, with 28 bases separating them. CDR3 sequence: CASSRGGGIPPKKDSPLHF. The DNA of the CDR3 is TGTGCCAGCAGCCGTGGGGGGGGGATCCCCCCGAAGAAGGATTCACCCCTCCACTTT.

The chain combines TRBV19 with TRBJ1-2, with 7 bases lining up with TRBD1. CDR1 is LNHDA and CDR2 is SQIVND in the germline V gene (reference sequence). The CDR3 totals 16 residues. V dropped 7 bases and J dropped 0; count of bases not matched to a gene: 11. CDR3 nucleotides: TGTGCCAGTACTGCGGACAGGATTGGAGCTAACTATGGCTACACCTTC. It specifies CASTADRIGANYGYTF.

The V and J genes are TRBV20-1 and TRBJ2-7; TRBD1 might be the D (7 bases). The V gene's germline CDR1 is DFQATT and CDR2 SNEGSKA (reference sequence). The length of the CDR3 is 13 residues. V was shortened by 3 bases and J by 6 bases, with 15 bases between the two germline ends. CDR3: CSASLRQGGEQYF. DNA of the CDR3: TGCAGTGCTAGTCTTAGACAGGGAGGCGAGCAGTACTTC.

This clone was seen only a few times. The chain links TRBV6-5 to TRBJ1-1; TRBD1 agrees at 9 bases. CDR1 and CDR2 from the germline V gene are MNHEY and SVGAGI. The CDR3 has 13 amino acids. V lost 6 bases, J lost 5 bases, and 4 bases stayed unmatched. The DNA for the CDR3 is TGTGCCAGCAGGGGGACAGGGTGGACTGAAGCTTTCTTT. Translated, it gives CASRGTGWTEAFF.

The CDR3: CASSSTANTEAFF. CDR3 nucleotide sequence: TGTGCCAGCAGCTCGACAGCGAACACTGAAGCTTTCTTT. The gene calls are TRBV13 and TRBJ1-1, with a tentative D call TRBD1 (5 bases). V was pared by 4 bases and J by 1 base, with 7 bases between. Germline assignment: CDR1 PRHDT and CDR2 FYEKMQ (reference sequence). This CDR3 contains 13 residues.

This clone appeared many times. The genes are TRBV19 and TRBJ1-5; the match to TRBD1 covers 9 bases. The germline gives CDR1 LNHDA, CDR2 SQIVND (reference sequence). This CDR3 contains 17 residues. Trimming at V came to 7 bases and at J to 2 bases, leaving 12 bases not matched to a gene. This CDR3 is CASTKITGGAGNQPQHF. The CDR3 bases are TGTGCCAGTACCAAGATAACAGGGGGCGCGGGCAATCAGCCCCAGCATTTT.

This clone was picked up one time. The V gene is TRBV27, the J gene TRBJ2-7; no clear D. CDR3 size: 16 residues. Germline loops: CDR1 MNHEY, CDR2 SMNVEV (reference sequence). With 3 bases removed from V and 7 bases from J, the gap between germline ends came to 22 bases. CDR3 nucleotide sequence: TGTGCCAGCAGTTTTATTCCCCGGAGTCCCTCGGAGGAGCAGTACTTC. Encoded protein: CASSFIPRSPSEEQYF.

The chain uses TRBV19 and TRBJ2-7; unclear D gene. CDR3 length: 13 amino acids. The V gene lost 1 base and the J gene lost 6 bases, with 10 bases spanning the gap. Germline V gene lookup returns CDR1 LNHDA and CDR2 SQIVND (reference sequence). CDR3 DNA: TGTGCCAGTAGTATAGGCGTAGCACGCGAGCAGTACTTC. It is translated as CASSIGVAREQYF.

This clone was picked up a small number of times. The DNA for the CDR3 is TGTGCCAGCAGCTCCCTCCAAGGGGCTACCACAGATACGCAGTATTTT. Its protein is CASSSLQGATTDTQYF. V is TRBV5-5 and J is TRBJ2-3; D may be TRBD1 (5 bases). The germline gives CDR1 SGHKS, CDR2 YYEKEE (reference sequence). The CDR3 contains 16 residues. Trimming removed 3 bases from V and 2 bases from J, with 16 bases in between.

The chain joins TRBV24-1 to TRBJ1-3; 9 positions agree with TRBD1. The CDR3 has 15 residues. Germline CDR1 is KGHDR and CDR2 is SFDVKD. The junction had 4 bases not matched to a gene; V was cut back by 4 bases and J by 4 bases. The CDR3 reads CATSEPGQGGNTIYF. The CDR3 nucleotides read TGTGCCACCAGTGAACCGGGACAGGGCGGAAACACCATATATTTT.

This rearrangement joins TRBV5-3 to TRBJ1-3; perhaps TRBD1 as D (5 bases). TRBV5-3 is given ORF status, its function remaining uncertain. CDR3 size: 14 residues. V lost 5 bases to trimming and J lost 0 bases, with 9 bases between them. CDR3 protein: CARSSGLSGNTIYF. The CDR3 DNA is TGTGCCAGAAGTTCGGGACTCTCTGGAAACACCATATATTTT.

This clone was observed a few times. The rearrangement joins TRBV3-1 (or the pseudogene TRBV3-2) to TRBJ2-7, with D possibly being TRBD2 (5 bases). Deletions cut 4 bases from V and 3 bases from J, with 7 bases between. Germline V CDR1 and CDR2: LGHDT, YNNKEL (reference sequence). CDR3 length: 12 residues. This chain's CDR3 is CASSPGVYEQYF. CDR3 DNA: TGTGCCAGCAGCCCCGGGGTCTACGAGCAGTACTTC.

This chain uses TRBV6-5 with TRBJ2-7; possibly TRBD2 for D (5 bases). The CDR3 covers 16 residues. V was trimmed by 2 bases and J by 0 bases, leaving 14 bases between them. Germline lookup yields CDR1 MNHEY and CDR2 SVGAGI. The CDR3 is CASSYLGTGSSYEQYF. CDR3 DNA sequence: TGTGCCAGCAGTTACCTCGGCACGGGGAGCTCCTACGAGCAGTACTTC.

The chain uses TRBV6-4 and TRBJ1-5, with TRBD1 as a possible D gene (6 bases). This CDR3 contains 14 residues. CDR1 is MRHNA, CDR2 SNTAGT, per germline. Deletions cut 0 bases from V and 7 bases from J, with 10 bases between. The CDR3 DNA follows: TGTGCCAGCAGTGACTCCGGGGGGCAGCAGCCCCAGCATTTT. Amino acid sequence: CASSDSGGQQPQHF.

The chain joins TRBV5-4 to TRBJ1-2, with 9 bases matching TRBD1. The CDR3 sequence is 15 residues long. V lost 0 bases to trimming and J lost 5 bases; unmatched junction nucleotides: 5. Germline values: CDR1 SGHNT, CDR2 YYREEE (reference sequence). The CDR3 sequence is CASSLVGDRAYGYTF. CDR3 DNA sequence: TGTGCCAGCAGCTTGGTGGGGGACAGGGCTTATGGCTACACCTTC.

This clone was found once. V is TRBV5-1 and J is TRBJ2-1; D unclear. The CDR3 loop spans 13 amino acids. V was cut by 0 bases and J by 6 bases, with 7 bases left in between. The V gene's germline CDR1 is SGHRS and CDR2 YFSETQ. The CDR3 DNA reads TGCGCCAGCAGCTTGGCCGAGAGCAATGAGCAGTTCTTC. It encodes CASSLAESNEQFF.

The V call is TRBV6-5, the J call TRBJ1-1; perhaps TRBD1 as D (6 bases). Germline CDR1 MNHEY, CDR2 SVGAGI. The CDR3 contains 14 residues. Trimming stripped 6 bases from V and 1 base from J, with 12 bases between. The CDR3, as DNA: TGTGCCAGCAGATCGCCAGGGGCGAACACTGAAGCTTTCTTT. Its protein is CASRSPGANTEAFF.

The sample holds a few counts of this clone. This chain uses TRBV6-4 with TRBJ2-3; weak D call: TRBD2 (6 bases). The germline CDR1 and CDR2 sequences are MRHNA and SNTAGT. The CDR3 length is 13 residues. V was trimmed by 5 bases and J by 0 bases, leaving 6 bases between them. DNA of the CDR3: TGTGCCAGCAGTAGCGGGAGCACAGATACGCAGTATTTT. Translated: CASSSGSTDTQYF.

This clone was observed a few times. The V and J genes are TRBV3-1 (or the pseudogene TRBV3-2) and TRBJ1-2; 7 bases align to TRBD1. Germline CDR1 and CDR2: LGHDT and YNNKEL (reference sequence). The CDR3 is 16 residues long. V was clipped by 4 bases and J by 0 bases; unmatched bases: 8. DNA of the CDR3: TGTGCCAGCAGCCGCCGGACAGGTCCCTCTAACTATGGCTACACCTTC. Translated: CASSRRTGPSNYGYTF.

The V and J genes are TRBV6-5 and TRBJ2-5, with D possibly being TRBD2 (6 bases). Germline V lookup: CDR1 MNHEY, CDR2 SVGAGI. The CDR3 runs 16 residues. The V end was cut by 2 bases, the J end by 3 bases, with 16 bases between. DNA for the CDR3: TGTGCCAGCAGTTACGGGGCAGGGCGGGGAGAAGAGACCCAGTACTTC. The encoded protein is CASSYGAGRGEETQYF.